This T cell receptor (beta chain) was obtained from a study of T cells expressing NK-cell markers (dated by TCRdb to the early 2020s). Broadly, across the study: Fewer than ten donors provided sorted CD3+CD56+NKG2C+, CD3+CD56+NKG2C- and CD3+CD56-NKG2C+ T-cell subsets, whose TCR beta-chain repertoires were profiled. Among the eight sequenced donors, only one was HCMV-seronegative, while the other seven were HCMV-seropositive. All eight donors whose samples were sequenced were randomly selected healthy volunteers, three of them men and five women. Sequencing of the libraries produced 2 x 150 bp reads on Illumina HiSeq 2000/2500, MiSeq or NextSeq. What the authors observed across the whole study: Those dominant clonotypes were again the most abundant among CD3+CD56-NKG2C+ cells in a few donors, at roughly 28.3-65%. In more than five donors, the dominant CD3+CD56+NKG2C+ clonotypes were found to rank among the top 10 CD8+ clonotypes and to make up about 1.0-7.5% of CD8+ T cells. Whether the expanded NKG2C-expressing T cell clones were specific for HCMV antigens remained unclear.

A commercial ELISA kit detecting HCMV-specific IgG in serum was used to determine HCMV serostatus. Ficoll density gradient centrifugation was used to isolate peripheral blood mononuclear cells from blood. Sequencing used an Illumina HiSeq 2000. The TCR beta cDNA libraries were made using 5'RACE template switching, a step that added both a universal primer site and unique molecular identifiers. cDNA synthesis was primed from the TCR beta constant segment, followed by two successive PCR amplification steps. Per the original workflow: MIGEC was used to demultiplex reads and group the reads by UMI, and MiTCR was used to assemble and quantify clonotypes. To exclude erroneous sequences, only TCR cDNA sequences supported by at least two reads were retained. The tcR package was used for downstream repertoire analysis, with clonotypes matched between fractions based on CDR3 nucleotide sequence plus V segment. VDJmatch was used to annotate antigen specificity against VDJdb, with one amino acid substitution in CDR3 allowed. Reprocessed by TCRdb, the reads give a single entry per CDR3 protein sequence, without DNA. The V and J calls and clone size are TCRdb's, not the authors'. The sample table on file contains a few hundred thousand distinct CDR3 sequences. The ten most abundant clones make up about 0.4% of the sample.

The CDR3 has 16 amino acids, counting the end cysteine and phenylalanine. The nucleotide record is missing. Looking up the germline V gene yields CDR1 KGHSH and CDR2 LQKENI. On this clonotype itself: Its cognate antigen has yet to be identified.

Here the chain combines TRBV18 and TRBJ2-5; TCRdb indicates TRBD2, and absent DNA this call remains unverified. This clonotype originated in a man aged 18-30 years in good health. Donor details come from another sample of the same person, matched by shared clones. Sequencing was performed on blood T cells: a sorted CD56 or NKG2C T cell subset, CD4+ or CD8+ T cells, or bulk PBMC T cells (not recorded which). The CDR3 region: CASSPTSGSLQETQYF. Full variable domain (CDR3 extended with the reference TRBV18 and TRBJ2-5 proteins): NAGVMQNPRHLVRRRGQEARLRCSPMKGHSHVYWYRQLPEEGLKFMVYLQKENIIDESGMPKERFSAEFPKEGPSILRIQQVVRGDSAAYFCASSPTSGSLQETQYFGPGTRLLVL.